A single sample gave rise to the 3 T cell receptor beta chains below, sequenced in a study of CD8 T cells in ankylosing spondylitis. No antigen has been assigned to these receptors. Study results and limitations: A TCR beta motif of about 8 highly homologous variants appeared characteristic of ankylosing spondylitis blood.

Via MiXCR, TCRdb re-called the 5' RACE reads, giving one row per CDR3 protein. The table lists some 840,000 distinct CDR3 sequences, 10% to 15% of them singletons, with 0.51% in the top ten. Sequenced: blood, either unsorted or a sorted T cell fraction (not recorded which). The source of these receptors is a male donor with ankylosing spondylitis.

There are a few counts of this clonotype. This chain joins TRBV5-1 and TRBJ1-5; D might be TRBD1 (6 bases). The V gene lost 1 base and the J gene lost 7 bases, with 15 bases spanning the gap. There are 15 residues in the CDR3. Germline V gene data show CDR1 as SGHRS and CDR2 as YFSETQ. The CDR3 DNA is TGCGCCAGCAGCTTGATGGGGGCGGACATGCAGCCCCAGCATTTT. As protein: CASSLMGADMQPQHF.

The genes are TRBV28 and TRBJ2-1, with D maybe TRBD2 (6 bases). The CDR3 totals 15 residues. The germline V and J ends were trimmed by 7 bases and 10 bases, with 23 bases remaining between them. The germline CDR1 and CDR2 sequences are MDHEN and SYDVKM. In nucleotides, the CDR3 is TGTGCCAGCATTGGAGGGCCTATTGAGTCGGGGGAGCAGTTCTTC. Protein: CASIGGPIESGEQFF.

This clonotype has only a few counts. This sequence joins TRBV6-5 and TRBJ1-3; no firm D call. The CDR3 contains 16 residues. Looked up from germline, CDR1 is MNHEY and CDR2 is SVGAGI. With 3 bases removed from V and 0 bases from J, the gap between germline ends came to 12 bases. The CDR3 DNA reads TGTGCCAGCAGTTATCTCTCCAGAAGCTCTGGAAACACCATATATTTT. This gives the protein CASSYLSRSSGNTIYF.